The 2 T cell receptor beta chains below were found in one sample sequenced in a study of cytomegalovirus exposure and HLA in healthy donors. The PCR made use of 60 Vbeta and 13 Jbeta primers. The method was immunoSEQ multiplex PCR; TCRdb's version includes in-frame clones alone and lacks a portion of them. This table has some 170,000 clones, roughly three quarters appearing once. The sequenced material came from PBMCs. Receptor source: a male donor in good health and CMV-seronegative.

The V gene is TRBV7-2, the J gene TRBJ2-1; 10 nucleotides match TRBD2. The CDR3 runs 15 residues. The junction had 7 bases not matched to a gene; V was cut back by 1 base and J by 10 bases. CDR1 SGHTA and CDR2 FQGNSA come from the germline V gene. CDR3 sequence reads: CASSLVSGRAGEQFF. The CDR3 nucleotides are TGTGCCAGCAGCTTAGTCAGCGGGAGGGCCGGGGAGCAGTTCTTC.

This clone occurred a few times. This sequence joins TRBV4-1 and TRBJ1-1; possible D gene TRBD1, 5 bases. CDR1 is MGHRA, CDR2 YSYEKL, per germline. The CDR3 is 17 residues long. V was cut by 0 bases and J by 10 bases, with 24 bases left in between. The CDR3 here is CASSQEPSLWRAQGAFF. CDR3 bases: TGCGCCAGCAGCCAAGAACCCAGCCTGTGGAGGGCCCAGGGAGCTTTCTTT.